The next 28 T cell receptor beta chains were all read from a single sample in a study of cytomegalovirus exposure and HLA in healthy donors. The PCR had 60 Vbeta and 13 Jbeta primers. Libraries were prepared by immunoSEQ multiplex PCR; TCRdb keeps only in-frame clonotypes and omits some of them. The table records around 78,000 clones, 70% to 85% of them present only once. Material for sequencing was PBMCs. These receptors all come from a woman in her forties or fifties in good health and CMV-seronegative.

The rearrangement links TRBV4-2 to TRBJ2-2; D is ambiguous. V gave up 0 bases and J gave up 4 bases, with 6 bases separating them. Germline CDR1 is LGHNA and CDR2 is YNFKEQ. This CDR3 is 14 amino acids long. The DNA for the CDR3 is TGTGCCAGCAGCCAAGAAATCTCCACCGGGGAGCTGTTTTTT. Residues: CASSQEISTGELFF.

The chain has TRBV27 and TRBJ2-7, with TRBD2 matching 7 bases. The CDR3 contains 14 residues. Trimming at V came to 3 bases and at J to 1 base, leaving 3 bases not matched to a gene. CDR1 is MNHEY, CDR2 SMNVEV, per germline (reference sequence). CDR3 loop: CASSLGRVSYEQYF. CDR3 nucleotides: TGTGCCAGCAGTTTGGGGAGGGTTTCCTACGAGCAGTACTTC.

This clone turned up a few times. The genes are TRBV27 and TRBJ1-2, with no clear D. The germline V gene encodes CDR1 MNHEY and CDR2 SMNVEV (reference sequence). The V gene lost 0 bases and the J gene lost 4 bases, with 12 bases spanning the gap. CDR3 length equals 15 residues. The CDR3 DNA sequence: TGTGCCAGCAGTTTATCTGGGGAGGAGGGCTATGGCTACACCTTC. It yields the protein CASSLSGEEGYGYTF.

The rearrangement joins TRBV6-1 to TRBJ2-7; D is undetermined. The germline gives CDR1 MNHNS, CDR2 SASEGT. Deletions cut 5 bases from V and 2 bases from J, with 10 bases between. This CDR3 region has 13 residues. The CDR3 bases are TGTGCCAGCAGTAGCGACTCACCCTACGAGCAGTACTTC. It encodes CASSSDSPYEQYF.

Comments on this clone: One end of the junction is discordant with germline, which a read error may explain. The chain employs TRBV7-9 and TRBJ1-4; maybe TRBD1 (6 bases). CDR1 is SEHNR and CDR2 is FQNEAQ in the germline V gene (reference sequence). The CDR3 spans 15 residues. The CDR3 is CASSSPTGPNEKLFF. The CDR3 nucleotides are TGTGCCAGCAGCTCACCGACAGGTCCCAATGAAAAGCTGTTTTTT.

The CDR3 nucleotides are TGCGCCAGCAGCACAGGACAGGGGGCTTATGACGAGCAGTACTTC. This encodes CASSTGQGAYDEQYF. The genes are TRBV5-1 and TRBJ2-7; 11 nucleotides agree with TRBD1. This CDR3 contains 15 residues. The J segment lost 5 bases and the V segment lost 4 bases, leaving 8 bases of the junction unmatched. Germline V gene sequence: CDR1 SGHRS, CDR2 YFSETQ.

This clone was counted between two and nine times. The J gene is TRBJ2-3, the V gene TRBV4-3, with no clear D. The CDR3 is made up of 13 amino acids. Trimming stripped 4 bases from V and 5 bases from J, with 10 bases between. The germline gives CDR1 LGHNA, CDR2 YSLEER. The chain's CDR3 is CASSPRPGDTQYF. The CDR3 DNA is TGCGCCAGCAGCCCTCGGCCGGGAGATACGCAGTATTTT.

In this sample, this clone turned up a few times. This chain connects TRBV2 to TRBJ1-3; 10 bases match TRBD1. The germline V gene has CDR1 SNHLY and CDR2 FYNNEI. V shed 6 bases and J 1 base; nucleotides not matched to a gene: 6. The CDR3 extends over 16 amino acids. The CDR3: CASSRDRGKSGNTIYF. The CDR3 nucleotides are TGTGCCAGCAGCCGGGACAGGGGAAAGTCTGGAAACACCATATATTTT.

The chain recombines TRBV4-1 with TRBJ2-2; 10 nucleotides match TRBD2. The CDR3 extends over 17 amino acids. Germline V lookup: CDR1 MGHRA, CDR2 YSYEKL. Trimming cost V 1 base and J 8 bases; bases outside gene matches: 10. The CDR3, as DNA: TGCGCCAGCAGCCAAGGGGCTAGCGGGAGAGGAAAGGGGGAGCTGTTTTTT. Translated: CASSQGASGRGKGELFF.

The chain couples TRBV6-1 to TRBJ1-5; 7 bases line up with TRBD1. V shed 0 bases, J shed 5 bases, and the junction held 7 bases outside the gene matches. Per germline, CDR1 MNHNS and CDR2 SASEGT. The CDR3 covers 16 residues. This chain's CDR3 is CASSEAQGVVYQPQHF. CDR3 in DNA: TGTGCCAGCAGTGAAGCTCAGGGGGTGGTGTATCAGCCCCAGCATTTT.

The CDR3 region is CASSQTEGGQGISGANVLTF. DNA of the CDR3: TGCGCCAGCAGCCAAACCGAAGGGGGACAGGGAATCTCTGGGGCCAACGTCCTGACTTTC. This chain connects TRBV4-3 to TRBJ2-6; 9 bases are shared with TRBD1. Looked up from germline, CDR1 is LGHNA and CDR2 is YSLEER. V lost 2 bases, J lost 0 bases, and 11 bases stayed unmatched. The CDR3 loop spans 20 amino acids.

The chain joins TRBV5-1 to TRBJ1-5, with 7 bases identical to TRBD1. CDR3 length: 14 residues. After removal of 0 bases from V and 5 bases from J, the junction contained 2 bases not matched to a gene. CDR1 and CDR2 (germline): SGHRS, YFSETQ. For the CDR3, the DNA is TGCGCCAGCAGCTTGGGACAGGGAGATCAGCCCCAGCATTTT. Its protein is CASSLGQGDQPQHF.

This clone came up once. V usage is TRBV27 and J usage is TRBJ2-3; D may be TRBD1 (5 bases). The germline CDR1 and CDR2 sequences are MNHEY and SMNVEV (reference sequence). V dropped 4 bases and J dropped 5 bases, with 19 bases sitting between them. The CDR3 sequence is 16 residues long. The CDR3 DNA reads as TGTGCCAGCAGTTCCACCAGGGAAGGGGATATAGATACGCAGTATTTT. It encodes CASSSTREGDIDTQYF.

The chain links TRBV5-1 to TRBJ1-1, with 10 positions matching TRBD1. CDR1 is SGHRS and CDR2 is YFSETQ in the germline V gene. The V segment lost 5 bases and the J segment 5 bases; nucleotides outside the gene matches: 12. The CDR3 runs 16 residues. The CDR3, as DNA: TGCGCCAGCAGGCATTCGACAGGGGGCGCATGGACTGAAGCTTTCTTT. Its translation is CASRHSTGGAWTEAFF.

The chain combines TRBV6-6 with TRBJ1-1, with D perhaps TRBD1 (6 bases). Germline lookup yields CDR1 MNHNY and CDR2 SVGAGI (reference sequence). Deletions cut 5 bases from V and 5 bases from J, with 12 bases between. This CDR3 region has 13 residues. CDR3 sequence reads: CASSMTGPTEAFF. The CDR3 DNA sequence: TGTGCCAGCAGTATGACAGGTCCTACTGAAGCTTTCTTT.

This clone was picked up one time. The DNA for the CDR3 is TGTGCCAGCAGTTCTCACGACAGGGGAAGGAAGTACTACGAGCAGTACTTC. Its protein product is CASSSHDRGRKYYEQYF. The genes are TRBV27 and TRBJ2-7; 8 bases map to TRBD1. V dropped 4 bases and J dropped 3; count of bases not matched to a gene: 14. CDR3 size: 17 residues. Per germline, CDR1 MNHEY and CDR2 SMNVEV (reference sequence).

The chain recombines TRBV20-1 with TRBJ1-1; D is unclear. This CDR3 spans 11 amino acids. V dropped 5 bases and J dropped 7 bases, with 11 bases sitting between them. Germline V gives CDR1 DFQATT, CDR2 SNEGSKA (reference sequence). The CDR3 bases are TGCAGTGCTTATACGCCGAGTGAAGCTTTCTTT. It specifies CSAYTPSEAFF.

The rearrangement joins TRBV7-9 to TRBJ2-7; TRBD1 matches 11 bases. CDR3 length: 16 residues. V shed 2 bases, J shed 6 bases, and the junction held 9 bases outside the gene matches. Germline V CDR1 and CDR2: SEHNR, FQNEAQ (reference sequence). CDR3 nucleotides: TGTGCCAGCAGCTTATGGGGGGACAGGGGGTCTCGCGAGCAGTACTTC. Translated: CASSLWGDRGSREQYF.

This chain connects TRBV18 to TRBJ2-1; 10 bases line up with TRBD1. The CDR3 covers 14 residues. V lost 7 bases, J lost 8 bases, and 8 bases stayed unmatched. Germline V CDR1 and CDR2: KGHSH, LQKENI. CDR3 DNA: TGTGCCAGCTGCTGGGGACAGGGGTTGGATGAGCAGTTCTTC. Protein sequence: CASCWGQGLDEQFF.

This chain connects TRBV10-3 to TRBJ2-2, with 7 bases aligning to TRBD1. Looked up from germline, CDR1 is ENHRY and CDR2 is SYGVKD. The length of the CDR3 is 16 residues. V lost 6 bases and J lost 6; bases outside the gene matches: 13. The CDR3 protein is CAISKGGQLSAGELFF. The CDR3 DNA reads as TGTGCCATCAGCAAAGGGGGACAGTTATCCGCCGGGGAGCTGTTTTTT.

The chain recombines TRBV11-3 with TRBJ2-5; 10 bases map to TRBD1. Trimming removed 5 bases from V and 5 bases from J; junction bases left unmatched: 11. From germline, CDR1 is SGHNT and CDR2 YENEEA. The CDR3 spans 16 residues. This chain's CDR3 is CASSPHSGQGRETQYF. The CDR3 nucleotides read TGTGCCAGCAGCCCCCATTCGGGACAGGGGCGGGAGACCCAGTACTTC.

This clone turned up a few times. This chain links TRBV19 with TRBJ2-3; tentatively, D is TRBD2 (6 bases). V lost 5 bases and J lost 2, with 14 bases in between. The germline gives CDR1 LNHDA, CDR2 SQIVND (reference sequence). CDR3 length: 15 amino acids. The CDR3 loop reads CASSSRDSNTDTQYF. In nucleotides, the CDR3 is TGTGCCAGTAGTTCCCGGGACTCAAACACAGATACGCAGTATTTT.

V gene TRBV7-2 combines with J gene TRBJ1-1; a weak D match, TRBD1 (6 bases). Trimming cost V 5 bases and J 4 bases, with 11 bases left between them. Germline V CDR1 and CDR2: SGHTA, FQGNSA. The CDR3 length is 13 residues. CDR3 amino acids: CASSGRTVTEAFF. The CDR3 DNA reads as TGTGCCAGCAGCGGTAGGACAGTCACTGAAGCTTTCTTT. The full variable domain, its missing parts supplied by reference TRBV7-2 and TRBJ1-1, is GAGVSQSPSNKVTEKGKDVELRCDPISGHTALYWYRQSLGQGLEFLIYFQGNSAPDKSGLPSDRFSAERTGGSVSTLTIQRTQQEDSAVYLCASSGRTVTEAFFGQGTRLTVV.

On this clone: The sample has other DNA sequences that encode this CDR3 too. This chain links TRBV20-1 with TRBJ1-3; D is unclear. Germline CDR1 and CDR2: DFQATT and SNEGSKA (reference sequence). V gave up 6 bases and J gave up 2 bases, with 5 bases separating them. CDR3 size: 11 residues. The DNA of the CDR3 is TGCAGTGCGCGGACTGGAAACACCATATATTTT. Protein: CSARTGNTIYF.

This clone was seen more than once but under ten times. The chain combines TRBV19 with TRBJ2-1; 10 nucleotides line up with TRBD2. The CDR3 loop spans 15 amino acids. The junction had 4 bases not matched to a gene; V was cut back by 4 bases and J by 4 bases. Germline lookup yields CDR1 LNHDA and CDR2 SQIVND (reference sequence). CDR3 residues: CASSKREGLYNEQFF. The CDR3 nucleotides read TGTGCCAGTAGTAAGCGGGAGGGCCTGTACAATGAGCAGTTCTTC.

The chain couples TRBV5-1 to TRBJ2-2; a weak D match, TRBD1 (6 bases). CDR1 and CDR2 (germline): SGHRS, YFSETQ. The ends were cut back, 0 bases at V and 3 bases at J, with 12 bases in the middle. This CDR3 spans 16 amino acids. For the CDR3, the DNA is TGCGCCAGCAGCTTGGAAGGACAGACACACACCGGGGAGCTGTTTTTT. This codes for CASSLEGQTHTGELFF.

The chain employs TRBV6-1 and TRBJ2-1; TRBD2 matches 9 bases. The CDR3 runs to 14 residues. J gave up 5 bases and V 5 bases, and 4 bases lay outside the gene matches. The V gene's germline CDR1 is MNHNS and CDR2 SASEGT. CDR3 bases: TGTGCCAGCAGTAGGACTAGCGAAAACAATGAGCAGTTCTTC. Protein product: CASSRTSENNEQFF.

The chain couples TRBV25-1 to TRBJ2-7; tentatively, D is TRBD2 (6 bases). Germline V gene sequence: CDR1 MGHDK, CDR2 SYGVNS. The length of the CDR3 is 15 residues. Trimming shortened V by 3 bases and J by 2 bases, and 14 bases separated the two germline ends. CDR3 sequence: CASSDPELAPYEQYF. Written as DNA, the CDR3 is TGTGCCAGCAGTGACCCAGAACTAGCTCCCTACGAGCAGTACTTC.